A single sample is the source of the 16 T cell receptor beta chains below, sequenced in a study of T cell changes during pregnancy in multiple sclerosis. TCRdb's copy holds only in-frame clones and misses some; the assay was immunoSEQ multiplex PCR. Found here are 65,000 to 80,000 clones, about nine tenths of them singletons; the top ten hold roughly 1.5%. The sample was peripheral blood, taken in the third trimester of pregnancy. The receptor source for this set is a female donor with multiple sclerosis, enrolled in a pregnancy study.

V gene TRBV9 combines with J gene TRBJ2-5, with a weak D call TRBD2 (5 bases). The CDR3 is 16 residues long. CDR1 is SGDLS, CDR2 YYNGEE, per germline. With 2 bases removed from V and 1 base from J, the gap between germline ends came to 15 bases. The CDR3, as DNA: TGTGCCAGCAGCGTGGGAGCAACAAAGCTCCAAGAGACCCAGTACTTC. It is translated as CASSVGATKLQETQYF.

The CDR3 here is CASSLRGRGTEANTIYF. CDR3 DNA sequence: TGTGCCAGCAGCTTAAGGGGCAGGGGGACAGAAGCAAACACCATATATTTT. The chain recombines TRBV7-9 with TRBJ1-3, with 7 bases that match TRBD1. Germline CDR1 SEHNR, CDR2 FQNEAQ (reference sequence). V shed 2 bases and J 6 bases; nucleotides not matched to a gene: 13. The CDR3 has 17 amino acids.

This clone is a singleton in its sample. This sequence joins TRBV27 and TRBJ1-2, with a possible D match to TRBD1 (6 bases). The ends were cut back, 5 bases at V and 4 bases at J, with 17 bases in the middle. The CDR3 is 15 residues long. CDR1 and CDR2 from the germline V gene are MNHEY and SMNVEV (reference sequence). The CDR3 loop reads CASSPNDRNFYGYTF. The CDR3 DNA is TGTGCCAGCAGTCCTAACGACAGGAATTTCTATGGCTACACCTTC.

This clone occurred many times. J is TRBJ2-5 and V is TRBV7-9; unclear D gene. Trimming took 5 bases from V and 4 from J, leaving 8 bases between them. Looked up from germline, CDR1 is SEHNR and CDR2 is FQNEAQ (reference sequence). The CDR3 is 12 amino acids. CDR3 in DNA: TGTGCCAGCAGCCCCGGTAGAGAGACCCAGTACTTC. Its protein is CASSPGRETQYF.

The chain carries TRBV5-1 and TRBJ2-7, with D possibly TRBD1 on 5 matching bases. Germline V lookup: CDR1 SGHRS, CDR2 YFSETQ. The V gene lost 4 bases and the J gene lost 5 bases, with 16 bases spanning the gap. This CDR3 comprises 14 residues. The CDR3 loop reads CASSLSGSGDEQYF. The CDR3 DNA reads as TGCGCCAGCAGCCTCTCAGGGTCGGGTGACGAGCAGTACTTC.

The chain couples TRBV6-5 to TRBJ1-1; D may be TRBD1 (5 bases). This CDR3 has 16 residues. Trimming stripped 0 bases from V and 11 bases from J, with 22 bases between. The germline gives CDR1 MNHEY, CDR2 SVGAGI. The CDR3 loop is CASSYSILGGGFAAFF. The DNA of the CDR3 is TGTGCCAGCAGTTACTCGATTTTGGGTGGGGGGTTTGCGGCTTTCTTT.

This clone occurred a few times. The chain links TRBV6-1 to TRBJ2-3; TRBD2 might be the D (5 bases). The V and J ends lost 5 bases and 3 bases respectively, with 12 bases between them. The length of the CDR3 is 14 residues. In germline, CDR1 is MNHNS, CDR2 SASEGT. CDR3 in amino acids: CASSLGAQTDTQYF. CDR3 DNA sequence: TGTGCCAGCAGTCTGGGAGCCCAGACAGATACGCAGTATTTT.

This chain joins TRBV6-6 and TRBJ2-1; 9 nucleotides line up with TRBD1. CDR1 and CDR2 from the germline V gene are MNHNY and SVGAGI (reference sequence). J was trimmed by 5 bases and V by 5 bases; bases with no gene match: 7. This CDR3 is 15 amino acids long. As DNA, the CDR3 is TGTGCCAGCAGTGACGAGGGGACAGGGCACAATGAGCAGTTCTTC. Translation gives CASSDEGTGHNEQFF.

This chain joins TRBV18 and TRBJ2-4; TRBD2 agrees at 13 bases. Germline V CDR1 and CDR2: KGHSH, LQKENI. V lost 6 bases and J lost 2; bases outside the gene matches: 16. CDR3 length: 20 residues. CDR3 nucleotide sequence: TGTGCCAGCTCCCCCGACACTCAACTAGCGGGAGGGCCTACCAAAAACATTCAGTACTTC. Translation gives CASSPDTQLAGGPTKNIQYF. The full variable domain, rest sourced from reference TRBV18 and TRBJ2-4, is NAGVMQNPRHLVRRRGQEARLRCSPMKGHSHVYWYRQLPEEGLKFMVYLQKENIIDESGMPKERFSAEFPKEGPSILRIQQVVRGDSAAYFCASSPDTQLAGGPTKNIQYFGAGTRLSVL.

The genes are TRBV7-6 and TRBJ2-3; 10 bases match TRBD2. Germline CDR1 and CDR2: SGHVS and FNYEAQ. The length of the CDR3 is 16 residues. After removal of 2 bases from V and 3 bases from J, the junction contained 5 bases not matched to a gene. CDR3 region: CASSLLLAGETDTQYF. CDR3 sequence (DNA): TGTGCCAGCAGCTTACTCCTAGCGGGAGAGACAGATACGCAGTATTTT.

V is TRBV30 and J is TRBJ1-2, with TRBD1 matching 10 bases. J was trimmed by 6 bases and V by 3 bases; bases with no gene match: 10. The CDR3 length is 15 residues. The germline gives CDR1 GTSNPN, CDR2 SVGIG (reference sequence). The CDR3 coding sequence is TGTGCCTGGAGCCACTGGGGAGGACAGGGGGATGGCTACACCTTC. It codes for CAWSHWGGQGDGYTF.

The sample holds a few counts of this clone. The rearrangement links TRBV27 to TRBJ1-5, with a tentative D call TRBD1 (6 bases). The CDR3 contains 16 residues. The germline V gene encodes CDR1 MNHEY and CDR2 SMNVEV (reference sequence). V was cut by 3 bases and J by 2 bases, with 14 bases left in between. The chain's CDR3 is CASSFKGGYGNQPQHF. Written as DNA, the CDR3 is TGTGCCAGCAGTTTTAAGGGGGGGTATGGCAATCAGCCCCAGCATTTT.

The chain carries TRBV27 and TRBJ2-7; 8 bases fit TRBD2. This CDR3 comprises 15 residues. Germline CDR1 MNHEY, CDR2 SMNVEV (reference sequence). Trimming at V came to 1 base and at J to 4 bases, leaving 6 bases not matched to a gene. In DNA, the CDR3 is TGTGCCAGCAGTTTATGGGCCGCGGGAGGTTACGAGCAGTACTTC. This gives the protein CASSLWAAGGYEQYF.

The chain employs TRBV5-1 and TRBJ1-2; D call uncertain. Germline CDR1 and CDR2: SGHRS and YFSETQ. This CDR3 is 15 amino acids long. The ends were cut back, 0 bases at V and 5 bases at J, with 14 bases in the middle. In DNA, the CDR3 is TGCGCCAGCAGCTTGGACCAGGTAGTTGGTTATGGCTACACCTTC. The encoded protein is CASSLDQVVGYGYTF.

V usage is TRBV4-2 and J usage is TRBJ1-1; TRBD1 matches at 9 bases. CDR3 length equals 14 residues. The V gene's germline CDR1 is LGHNA and CDR2 YNFKEQ. V dropped 7 bases and J dropped 4; count of bases not matched to a gene: 7. The CDR3 here is CASTRDRASTEAFF. In DNA form, the CDR3 reads TGTGCCAGCACGCGGGACAGGGCTAGCACTGAAGCTTTCTTT.

The chain has TRBV2 and TRBJ2-2; TRBD2 agrees at 7 bases. The junction had 7 bases not matched to a gene; V was cut back by 6 bases and J by 6 bases. This CDR3 has 14 amino acids. Per germline, CDR1 SNHLY and CDR2 FYNNEI. The CDR3 spells CASRGTTGPGELFF. The CDR3 DNA reads TGTGCCAGCAGGGGGACTACCGGTCCCGGGGAGCTGTTTTTT.